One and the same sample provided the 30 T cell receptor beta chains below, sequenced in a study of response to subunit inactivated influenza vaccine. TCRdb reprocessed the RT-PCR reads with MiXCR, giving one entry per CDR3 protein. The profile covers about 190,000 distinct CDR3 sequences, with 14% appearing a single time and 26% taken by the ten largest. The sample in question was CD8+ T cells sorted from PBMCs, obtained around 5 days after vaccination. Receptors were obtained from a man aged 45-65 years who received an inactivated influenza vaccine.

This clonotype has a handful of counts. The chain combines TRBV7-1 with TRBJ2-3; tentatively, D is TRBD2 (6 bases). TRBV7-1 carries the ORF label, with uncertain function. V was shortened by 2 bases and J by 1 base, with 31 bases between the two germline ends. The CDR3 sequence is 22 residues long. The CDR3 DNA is TGTGCCAGCAGCTCACGCCCGGGACTGGGGCGTCAAGCCACTACGGGCACAGATACGCAGTATTTT. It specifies CASSSRPGLGRQATTGTDTQYF.

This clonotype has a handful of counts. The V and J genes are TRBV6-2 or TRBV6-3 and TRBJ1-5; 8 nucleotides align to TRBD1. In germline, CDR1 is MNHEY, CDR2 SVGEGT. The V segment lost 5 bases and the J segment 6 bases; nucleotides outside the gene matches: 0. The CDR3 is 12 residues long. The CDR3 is CASSTGGQPQHF. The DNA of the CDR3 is TGTGCCAGCAGTACAGGGGGTCAGCCCCAGCATTTT.

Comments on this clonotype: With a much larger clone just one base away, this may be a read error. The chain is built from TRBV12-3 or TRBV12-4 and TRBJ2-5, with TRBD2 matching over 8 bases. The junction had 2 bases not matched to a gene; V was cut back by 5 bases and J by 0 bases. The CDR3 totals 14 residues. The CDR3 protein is CASSTGGDQETQYF. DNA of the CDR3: TGTGCCAGCAGTACGGGAGGGGACCAAGAGACCCAGTACTTC.

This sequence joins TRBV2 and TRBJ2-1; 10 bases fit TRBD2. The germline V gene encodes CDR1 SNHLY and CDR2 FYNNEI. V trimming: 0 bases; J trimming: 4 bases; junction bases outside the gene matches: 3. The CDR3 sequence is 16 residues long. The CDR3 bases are TGTGCCAGCAGTGAAGCGGTACTAGCGGGGTACAATGAGCAGTTCTTC. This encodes CASSEAVLAGYNEQFF. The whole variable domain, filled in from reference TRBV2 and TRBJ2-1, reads EPEVTQTPSHQVTQMGQEVILRCVPISNHLYFYWYRQILGQKVEFLVSFYNNEISEKSEIFDDQFSVERPDGSNFTLKIRSTKLEDSAMYFCASSEAVLAGYNEQFFGPGTRLTVL.

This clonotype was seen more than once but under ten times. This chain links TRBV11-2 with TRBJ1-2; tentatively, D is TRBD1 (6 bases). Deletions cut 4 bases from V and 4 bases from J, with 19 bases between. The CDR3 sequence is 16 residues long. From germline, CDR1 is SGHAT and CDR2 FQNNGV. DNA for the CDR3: TGTGCCAGCAGCTCCTCAGGGGCAGGGGATGCCTATGGCTACACCTTC. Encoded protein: CASSSSGAGDAYGYTF.

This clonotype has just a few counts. The CDR3, as DNA: TGTGCCAGCAGCCAAGATAGGGACAGGGAGTACGAGCAGTACTTC. This translates into CASSQDRDREYEQYF. The chain links TRBV4-2 to TRBJ2-7; 9 bases line up with TRBD1. V trimming: 0 bases; J trimming: 4 bases; junction bases outside the gene matches: 4. Germline V gene sequence: CDR1 LGHNA, CDR2 YNFKEQ. There are 15 residues in the CDR3.

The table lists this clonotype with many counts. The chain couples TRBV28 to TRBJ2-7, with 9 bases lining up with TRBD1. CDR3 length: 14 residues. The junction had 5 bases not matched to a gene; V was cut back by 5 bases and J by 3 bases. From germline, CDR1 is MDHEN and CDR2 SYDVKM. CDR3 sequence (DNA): TGTGCCAGCAGTGGTCCGGGACAGGGCTACGAGCAGTACTTC. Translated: CASSGPGQGYEQYF.

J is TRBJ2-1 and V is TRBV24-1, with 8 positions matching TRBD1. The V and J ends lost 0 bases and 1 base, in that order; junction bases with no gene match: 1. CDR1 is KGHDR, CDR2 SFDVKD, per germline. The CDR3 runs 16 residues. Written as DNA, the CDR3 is TGTGCCACCAGTGATTTGGGGGACAGGTCCTACAATGAGCAGTTCTTC. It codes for CATSDLGDRSYNEQFF.

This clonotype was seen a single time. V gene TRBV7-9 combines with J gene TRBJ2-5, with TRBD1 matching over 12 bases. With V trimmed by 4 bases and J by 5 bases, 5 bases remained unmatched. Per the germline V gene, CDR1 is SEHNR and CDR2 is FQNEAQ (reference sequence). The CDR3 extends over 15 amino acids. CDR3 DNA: TGTGCCAGCAGCTACACCGGGACAGGGGGCGAGACCCAGTACTTC. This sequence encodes CASSYTGTGGETQYF.

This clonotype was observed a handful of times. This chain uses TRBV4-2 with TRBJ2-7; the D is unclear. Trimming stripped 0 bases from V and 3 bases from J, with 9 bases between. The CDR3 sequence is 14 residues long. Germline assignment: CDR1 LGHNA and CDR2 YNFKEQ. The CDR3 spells CASSQDGQYYEQYF. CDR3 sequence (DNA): TGTGCCAGCAGCCAAGACGGCCAGTACTACGAGCAGTACTTC.

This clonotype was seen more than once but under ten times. The CDR3 bases are TGTGCCAGCAGTCCATCGACAGGGGTCTACGAGCAGTACTTC. Translating it yields CASSPSTGVYEQYF. This chain links TRBV27 with TRBJ2-7; 8 bases line up with TRBD1. This CDR3 is built from 14 residues. V trimming: 5 bases; J trimming: 3 bases; junction bases outside the gene matches: 6. Looked up from germline, CDR1 is MNHEY and CDR2 is SMNVEV (reference sequence).

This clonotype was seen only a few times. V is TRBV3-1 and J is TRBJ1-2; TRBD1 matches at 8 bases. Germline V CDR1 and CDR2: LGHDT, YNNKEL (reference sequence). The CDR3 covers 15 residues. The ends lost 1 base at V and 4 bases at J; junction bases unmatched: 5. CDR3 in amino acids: CASSQAGQGAYGYTF. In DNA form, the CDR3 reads TGTGCCAGCAGCCAAGCAGGCCAGGGGGCCTATGGCTACACCTTC.

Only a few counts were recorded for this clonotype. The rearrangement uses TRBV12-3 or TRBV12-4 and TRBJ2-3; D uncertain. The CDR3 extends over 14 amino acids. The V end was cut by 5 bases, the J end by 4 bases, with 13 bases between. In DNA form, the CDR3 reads TGTGCCAGCAGTGCTCCCAGCGTATCAGATACGCAGTATTTT. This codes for CASSAPSVSDTQYF.

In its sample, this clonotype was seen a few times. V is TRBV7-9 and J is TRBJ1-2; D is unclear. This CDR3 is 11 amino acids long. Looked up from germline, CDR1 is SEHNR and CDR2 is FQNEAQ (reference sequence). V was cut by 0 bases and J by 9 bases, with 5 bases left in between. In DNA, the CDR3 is TGTGCCAGCAGCTTAGCAGCAAGCTACACCTTC. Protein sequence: CASSLAASYTF.

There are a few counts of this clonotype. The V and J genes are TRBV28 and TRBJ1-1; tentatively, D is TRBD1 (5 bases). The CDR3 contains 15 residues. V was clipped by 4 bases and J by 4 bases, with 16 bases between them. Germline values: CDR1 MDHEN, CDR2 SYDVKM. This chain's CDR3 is CASSSGTAFGTEAFF. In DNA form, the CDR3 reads TGTGCCAGCAGTTCCGGGACGGCATTTGGCACTGAAGCTTTCTTT.

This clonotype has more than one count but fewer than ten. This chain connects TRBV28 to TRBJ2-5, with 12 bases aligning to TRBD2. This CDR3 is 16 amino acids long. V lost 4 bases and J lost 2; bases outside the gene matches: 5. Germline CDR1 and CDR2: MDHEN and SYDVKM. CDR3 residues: CASSSGLAGVQETQYF. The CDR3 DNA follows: TGTGCCAGCAGTTCGGGACTAGCGGGTGTTCAAGAGACCCAGTACTTC.

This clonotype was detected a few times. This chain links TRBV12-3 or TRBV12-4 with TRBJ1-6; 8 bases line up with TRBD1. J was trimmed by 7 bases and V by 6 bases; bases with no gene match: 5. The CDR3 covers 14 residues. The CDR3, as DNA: TGTGCCAGCAGCTTGGACAGGGCCAATTCACCCCTCCACTTT. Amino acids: CASSLDRANSPLHF.

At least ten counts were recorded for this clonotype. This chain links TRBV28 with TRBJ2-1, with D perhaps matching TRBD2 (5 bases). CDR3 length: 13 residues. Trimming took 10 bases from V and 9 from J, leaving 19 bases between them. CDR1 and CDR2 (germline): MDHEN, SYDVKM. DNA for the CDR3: TGTGCCACGACGTCCCTTATAGAGGGTGAGCAGTTCTTC. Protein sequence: CATTSLIEGEQFF.

The CDR3 nucleotides are TGTGCCTGGAGCTGGGGTGGGAGCACAGATACGCAGTATTTT. Translated: CAWSWGGSTDTQYF. The rearrangement links TRBV30 to TRBJ2-3, with D unresolved. Germline CDR1 and CDR2: GTSNPN and SVGIG (reference sequence). The CDR3 runs to 14 residues. V was cut by 3 bases and J by 0 bases, with 10 bases left in between. Based on the CDR3 plus reference TRBV30 and TRBJ2-3, the full variable domain is SQTIHQWPATLVQPVGSPLSLECTVEGTSNPNLYWYRQAAGRGLQLLFYSVGIGQISSEVPQNLSASRPQDRQFILSSKKLLLSDSGFYLCAWSWGGSTDTQYFGPGTRLTVL.

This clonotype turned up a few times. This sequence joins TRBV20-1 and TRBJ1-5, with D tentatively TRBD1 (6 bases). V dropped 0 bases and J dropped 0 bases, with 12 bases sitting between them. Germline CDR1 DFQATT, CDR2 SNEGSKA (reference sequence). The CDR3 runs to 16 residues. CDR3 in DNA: TGCAGTGCTAGAGATTTGGGGGCATATAGCAATCAGCCCCAGCATTTT. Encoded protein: CSARDLGAYSNQPQHF.

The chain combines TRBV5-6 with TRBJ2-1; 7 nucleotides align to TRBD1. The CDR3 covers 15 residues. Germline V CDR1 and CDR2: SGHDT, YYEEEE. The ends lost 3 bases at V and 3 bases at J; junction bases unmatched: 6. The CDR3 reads CASSSGQVYYNEQFF. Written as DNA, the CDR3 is TGTGCCAGCAGCTCTGGACAGGTATACTACAATGAGCAGTTCTTC.

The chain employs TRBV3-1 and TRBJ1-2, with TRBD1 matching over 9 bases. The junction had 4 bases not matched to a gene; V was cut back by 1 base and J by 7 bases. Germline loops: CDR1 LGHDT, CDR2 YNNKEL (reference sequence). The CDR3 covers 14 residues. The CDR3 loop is CASSQAGTGLGYTF. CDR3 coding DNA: TGTGCCAGCAGCCAAGCCGGGACAGGGCTTGGCTACACCTTC.

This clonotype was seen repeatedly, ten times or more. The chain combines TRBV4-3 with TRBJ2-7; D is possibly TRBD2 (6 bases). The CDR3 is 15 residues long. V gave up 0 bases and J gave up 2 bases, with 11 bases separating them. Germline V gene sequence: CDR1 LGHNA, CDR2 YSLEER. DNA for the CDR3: TGCGCCAGCAGCCAAGATGGAGGGACCGCCTACGAGCAGTACTTC. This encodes CASSQDGGTAYEQYF.

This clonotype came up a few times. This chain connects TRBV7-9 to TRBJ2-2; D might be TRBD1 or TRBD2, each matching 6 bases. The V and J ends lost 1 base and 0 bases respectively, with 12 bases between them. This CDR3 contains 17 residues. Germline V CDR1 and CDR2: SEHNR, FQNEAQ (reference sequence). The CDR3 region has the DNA TGTGCCAGCAGCTTAGTAGGGGGGACAACGAACACCGGGGAGCTGTTTTTT. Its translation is CASSLVGGTTNTGELFF.

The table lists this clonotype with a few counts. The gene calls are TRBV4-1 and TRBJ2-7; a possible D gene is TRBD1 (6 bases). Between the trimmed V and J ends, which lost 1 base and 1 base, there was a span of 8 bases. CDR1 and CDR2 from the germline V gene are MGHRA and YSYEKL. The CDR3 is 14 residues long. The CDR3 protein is CASSQGQASYEQYF. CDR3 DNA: TGCGCCAGCAGCCAAGGACAGGCTTCCTACGAGCAGTACTTC.

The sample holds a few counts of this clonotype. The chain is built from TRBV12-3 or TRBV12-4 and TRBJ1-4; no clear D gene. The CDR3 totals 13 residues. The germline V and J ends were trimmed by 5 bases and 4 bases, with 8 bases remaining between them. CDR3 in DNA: TGTGCCAGCAGTCCCGTGAGTAATGAAAAACTGTTTTTT. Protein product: CASSPVSNEKLFF.

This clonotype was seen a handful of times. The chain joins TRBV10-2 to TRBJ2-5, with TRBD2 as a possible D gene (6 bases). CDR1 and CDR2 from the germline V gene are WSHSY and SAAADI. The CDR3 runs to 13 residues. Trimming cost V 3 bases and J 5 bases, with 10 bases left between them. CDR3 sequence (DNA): TGCGCCAGCAGTGACGGGGGAAGCGAGACCCAGTACTTC. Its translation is CASSDGGSETQYF.

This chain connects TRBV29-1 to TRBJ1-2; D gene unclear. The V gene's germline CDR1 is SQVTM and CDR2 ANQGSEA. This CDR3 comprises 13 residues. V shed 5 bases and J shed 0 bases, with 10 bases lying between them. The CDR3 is CSVQELANYGYTF. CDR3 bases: TGCAGCGTTCAGGAGTTAGCTAACTATGGCTACACCTTC.

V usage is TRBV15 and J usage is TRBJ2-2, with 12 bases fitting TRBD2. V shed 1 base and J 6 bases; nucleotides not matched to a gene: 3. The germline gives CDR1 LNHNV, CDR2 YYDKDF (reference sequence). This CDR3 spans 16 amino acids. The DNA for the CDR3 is TGTGCCACCAGCAGAGGTCTAGCGGGAGGGTCCGGGGAGCTGTTTTTT. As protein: CATSRGLAGGSGELFF. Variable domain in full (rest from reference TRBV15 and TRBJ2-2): DAMVIQNPRYQVTQFGKPVTLSCSQTLNHNVMYWYQQKSSQAPKLLFHYYDKDFNNEADTPDNFQSRRPNTSFCFLDIRSPGLGDTAMYLCATSRGLAGGSGELFFGEGSRLTVL.

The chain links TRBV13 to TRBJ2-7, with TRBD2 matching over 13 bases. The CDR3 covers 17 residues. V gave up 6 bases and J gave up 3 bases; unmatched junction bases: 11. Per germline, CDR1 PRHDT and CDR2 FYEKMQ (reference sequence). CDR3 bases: TGTGCCAGCAGTTTGGGACTAGCGGGACCACGAAACTACGAGCAGTACTTC. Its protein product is CASSLGLAGPRNYEQYF.